The 2 T cell receptor beta chains given below trace back to one sample, sequenced in a study of blood T cell repertoires in COVID-19. Generated by immunoSEQ multiplex PCR, the TCRdb table keeps only in-frame clones and is missing some. The repertoire has fewer than 200,000 clones, roughly 84% of them found once; the top ten carry approximately 1.1%. Input material: peripheral blood. The receptors come from a man aged 55 to 70 who had recovered from COVID-19.

The J gene is TRBJ1-2, the V gene TRBV3-1 (or the pseudogene TRBV3-2); no clear D gene. Germline loops: CDR1 LGHDT, CDR2 YNNKEL (reference sequence). Trimming shortened V by 0 bases and J by 8 bases, and 10 bases separated the two germline ends. The CDR3 extends over 13 amino acids. CDR3 sequence: CASSQDPGGGYTF. The CDR3 DNA sequence: TGTGCCAGCAGCCAAGATCCCGGCGGCGGCTACACCTTC.

The chain has TRBV27 and TRBJ2-1, with 10 bases lining up with TRBD1. Germline-derived CDR1 and CDR2 are MNHEY and SMNVEV (reference sequence). The CDR3 runs 16 residues. V lost 3 bases to trimming and J lost 3 bases; unmatched junction nucleotides: 5. The DNA of the CDR3 is TGTGCCAGCAGTTTCAAAGGGACAGGGGACTACAATGAGCAGTTCTTC. Protein product: CASSFKGTGDYNEQFF.